The 20 T cell receptor beta chains below all came from one sample that was sequenced in a study of T-cell memory formation after mild COVID-19. TCRdb called the 5' RACE reads again in MiXCR, with one record for every CDR3 protein. The top ten clones hold 3% to 4% of a sample with about 200,000 distinct CDR3 sequences, 9.5% of them seen once. The sequencing sample was made of PBMCs or a T cell subset sorted from them (not recorded which). These receptors were collected from a man between 18 and 35 years old who had mild COVID-19 (a few samples of this study predate the infection). Cell type and time point are not known.

Many counts were recorded for this clonotype. This sequence joins TRBV12-3 or TRBV12-4 and TRBJ2-2, with 9 bases fitting TRBD2. The CDR3 length is 14 residues. Unmatched junction bases numbered 4, after V lost 7 bases and J lost 4 bases. The CDR3 here is CASISTSGTGELFF. The CDR3 bases are TGTGCCAGCATCTCGACTAGCGGCACCGGGGAGCTGTTTTTT.

The genes are TRBV2 and TRBJ2-2; D is ambiguous. Trimming took 4 bases from V and 8 from J, leaving 14 bases between them. The V gene's germline CDR1 is SNHLY and CDR2 FYNNEI. The CDR3 is 14 residues long. As DNA, the CDR3 is TGTGCCAGCAGTGGGGCAGGATCCTGGGGGGAGCTGTTTTTT. Translating gives CASSGAGSWGELFF.

This clonotype was seen a handful of times. V and J are TRBV6-1 and TRBJ1-6; D is unclear. Germline lookup yields CDR1 MNHNS and CDR2 SASEGT. The CDR3 loop spans 12 amino acids. V was clipped by 5 bases and J by 7 bases, with 6 bases between them. The CDR3 DNA reads TGTGCCAGCAGTCACGGAAATTCACCCCTCCACTTT. Its protein is CASSHGNSPLHF.

This rearrangement joins TRBV6-2 or TRBV6-3 to TRBJ2-1, with D perhaps TRBD1 or TRBD2 (5 bases each). Trimming removed 6 bases at V and 6 bases at J, with 21 bases between. CDR1 MNHEY and CDR2 SVGEGT come from the germline V gene. This CDR3 is 16 amino acids long. CDR3 nucleotide sequence: TGTGCCAGCAGGTCCTACCGGGACCCAAGGGTCAATGAGCAGTTCTTC. It translates to CASRSYRDPRVNEQFF.

This clonotype was found a few times. This sequence joins TRBV27 and TRBJ2-7, with D possibly being TRBD2 (6 bases). The V gene lost 6 bases and the J gene lost 4 bases, with 19 bases spanning the gap. The germline gives CDR1 MNHEY, CDR2 SMNVEV (reference sequence). The CDR3 sequence is 15 residues long. For the CDR3, the DNA is TGTGCCAGCAGAGGGAGGCTAGGGATTCCTTACGAGCAGTACTTC. Protein sequence: CASRGRLGIPYEQYF.

In this sample, this clonotype turned up many times. The chain carries TRBV7-2 and TRBJ2-5; D is perhaps TRBD2 (5 bases). The CDR3 has 15 residues. CDR1 SGHTA and CDR2 FQGNSA come from the germline V gene. V lost 5 bases and J 1 base, leaving 14 bases between the germline ends. The CDR3 spells CASSARGWGQETQYF. CDR3 in DNA: TGTGCCAGCAGCGCCCGCGGGTGGGGCCAAGAGACCCAGTACTTC.

This clonotype appeared a few times. The chain carries TRBV20-1 and TRBJ2-3; D gene uncertain. Germline V gives CDR1 DFQATT, CDR2 SNEGSKA (reference sequence). The CDR3 runs 14 residues. V gave up 6 bases and J gave up 0 bases, with 13 bases separating them. CDR3 loop: CSAPPHPSTDTQYF. DNA for the CDR3: TGCAGTGCCCCGCCTCACCCTAGCACAGATACGCAGTATTTT.

This clonotype has more than one count but fewer than ten. The chain uses TRBV7-2 and TRBJ2-4; D ambiguous. Germline V lookup: CDR1 SGHTA, CDR2 FQGNSA. The CDR3 sequence is 13 residues long. V was trimmed by 8 bases and J by 11 bases, leaving 19 bases between them. In DNA form, the CDR3 reads TGTGCCAGCGGCCCATTTCAGGACCAACTTCAGTACTTC. Its protein product is CASGPFQDQLQYF.

This clonotype was seen a handful of times. J is TRBJ2-5 and V is TRBV28; TRBD2 aligns across 8 bases. The length of the CDR3 is 14 residues. Per the germline V gene, CDR1 is MDHEN and CDR2 is SYDVKM. Unmatched junction bases numbered 9, after V lost 8 bases and J lost 4 bases. CDR3 sequence: CASETRTSPETQYF. The CDR3 coding sequence is TGTGCCAGCGAAACCCGGACTAGCCCAGAGACCCAGTACTTC.

This sequence joins TRBV6-6 and TRBJ2-5; a weak D match, TRBD2 (5 bases). Per the germline V gene, CDR1 is MNHNY and CDR2 is SVGAGI (reference sequence). V was shortened by 2 bases and J by 4 bases, with 17 bases between the two germline ends. This CDR3 is built from 16 residues. CDR3 in DNA: TGTGCCAGCAGTTACGGTGCACTAGTCGGCGGAGAGACCCAGTACTTC. As protein: CASSYGALVGGETQYF.

This clonotype was observed a few times. V usage is TRBV11-3 and J usage is TRBJ2-7; 9 bases agree with TRBD1. This CDR3 has 16 residues. V was pared by 11 bases and J by 1 base, with 15 bases of the junction left unmatched. Looked up from germline, CDR1 is SGHNT and CDR2 is YENEEA. CDR3 sequence: CALEPVWTGDSYEQYF. The DNA of the CDR3 is TGTGCCCTTGAGCCCGTCTGGACAGGGGATTCCTACGAGCAGTACTTC. Full variable domain (missing parts from reference TRBV11-3 and TRBJ2-7): EAGVVQSPRYKIIEKKQPVAFWCNPISGHNTLYWYLQNLGQGPELLIRYENEEAVDDSQLPKDRFSAERLKGVDSTLKIQPAELGDSAVYLCALEPVWTGDSYEQYFGPGTRLTVT.

In this sample, this clonotype turned up many times. The J gene is TRBJ1-1, the V gene TRBV4-3; D remains ambiguous. The V gene's germline CDR1 is LGHNA and CDR2 YSLEER. Trimming left V 4 bases short and J 1 base short, with 13 bases between. The CDR3 is 15 residues long. The CDR3 loop is CASSLQTGANTEAFF. In DNA form, the CDR3 reads TGCGCCAGCAGCCTACAAACGGGAGCGAACACTGAAGCTTTCTTT.

Many counts were recorded for this clonotype. The CDR3 here is CASSRPPGEQYF. The CDR3 nucleotides read TGTGCCAGCAGTAGACCTCCAGGGGAGCAGTACTTC. This chain links TRBV12-3 or TRBV12-4 with TRBJ2-7; D is possibly TRBD1 (5 bases). Trimming took off 5 bases at V and 7 bases at J, with 12 bases between the two ends. This CDR3 has 12 amino acids.

A few counts support this clonotype. This chain links TRBV5-1 with TRBJ1-3; D gene ambiguous. The CDR3 runs to 15 residues. Deletions cut 0 bases from V and 0 bases from J, with 7 bases between. Germline loops: CDR1 SGHRS, CDR2 YFSETQ. The CDR3: CASSLEIASGNTIYF. CDR3 nucleotides: TGCGCCAGCAGCTTGGAGATAGCCTCTGGAAACACCATATATTTT.

V usage is TRBV5-4 and J usage is TRBJ2-1, with 10 bases that match TRBD1. CDR3 length equals 13 residues. The junction had 2 bases not matched to a gene; V was cut back by 4 bases and J by 7 bases. The germline V gene encodes CDR1 SGHNT and CDR2 YYREEE (reference sequence). The CDR3 DNA reads as TGTGCCAGCAGCGAGGGACAGGGGAATGAGCAGTTCTTC. As protein: CASSEGQGNEQFF.

CDR3 sequence (DNA): TGCGCCAGCAGCGCTTCCCTAGCGGGGGCTCACTACGAGCAGTACGTC. It codes for CASSASLAGAHYEQYV. The V gene is TRBV5-1, the J gene TRBJ2-7; 10 bases match TRBD2. V shed 4 bases, J shed 3 bases, and the junction held 10 bases outside the gene matches. CDR1 and CDR2 (germline): SGHRS, YFSETQ. The CDR3 length is 16 residues.

V gene TRBV6-5 combines with J gene TRBJ2-3, with TRBD2 as a possible D gene (7 bases). The V and J ends lost 2 bases and 5 bases respectively, with 20 bases between them. Germline V gives CDR1 MNHEY, CDR2 SVGAGI. The CDR3 is 17 amino acids. CDR3 sequence: CASSYGSEGGPRDTQYF. CDR3 bases: TGTGCCAGCAGTTACGGGTCGGAGGGGGGGCCTAGAGATACGCAGTATTTT.

This clonotype was detected a few times. The rearrangement uses TRBV27 and TRBJ1-5; no definite D call. CDR3 length: 12 residues. V gave up 11 bases and J gave up 1 base, with 9 bases separating them. CDR1 is MNHEY and CDR2 is SMNVEV in the germline V gene (reference sequence). Here the CDR3 DNA reads TGTGCCGCTCAAAGGAGCAATCAGCCCCAGCATTTT. Amino acids: CAAQRSNQPQHF.

This clonotype was counted a few times. This chain joins TRBV7-9 and TRBJ1-2, with 12 nucleotides matching TRBD1. J was trimmed by 7 bases and V by 1 base; bases with no gene match: 4. Per germline, CDR1 SEHNR and CDR2 FQNEAQ (reference sequence). The CDR3 totals 15 residues. CDR3 coding DNA: TGTGCCAGCAGCTTAGGGGACAGGGGGCAAGGTGGCTACACCTTC. The encoded protein is CASSLGDRGQGGYTF.

This clonotype was seen only a few times. The chain combines TRBV7-2 with TRBJ1-2, with TRBD1 as a possible D gene (6 bases). The ends were cut back, 2 bases at V and 3 bases at J, with 13 bases in the middle. Per germline, CDR1 SGHTA and CDR2 FQGNSA. The CDR3 has 15 amino acids. CDR3 DNA sequence: TGTGCCAGCAGCTTATTGTTCGGGGGCTACTATGGCTACACCTTC. This sequence encodes CASSLLFGGYYGYTF.